This T cell receptor beta chain stems from a study of T cell responses to AZD1222 COVID-19 vaccine. The assay was immunoSEQ multiplex PCR, and TCRdb's table has in-frame clones only and misses some. Among about 120,000 clones, approximately 90% were seen once, and the ten largest hold 10% to 15%. V was pared by 2 bases and J by 8 bases, with 11 bases between. This CDR3 contains 14 residues. CDR1 SGHRS and CDR2 YFSETQ come from the germline V gene. Broader study findings: None of the repertoires were sampled until the peak T cell response had passed. Most donors were white British and more were female, and clonal diversity was possibly underestimated. Spike-specific TCRs gained breadth and depth after people received two AZD1222 doses. Mapped onto spike, vaccine-associated CD4 TCRs spanned it and were dominant at 160-218 and 743-854.

In the case of this clone: Its specificity is unknown.

This TCR derives from an adult in good health. The sequencing used peripheral blood, collected on day 0 of AZD1222 vaccination. The chain has TRBV5-1 and TRBJ1-6; possible D gene TRBD1, 6 bases. The CDR3 nucleotides are TGCGCCAGCAGCTTACAGGGTGAGGATTCACCCCTCCACTTT. Its protein product is CASSLQGEDSPLHF.